This T cell receptor beta chain comes out of a study of somatic mutations in cytotoxic T cells in rheumatoid arthritis. Study observations and caveats: A single CD8+ clone exceeded 20% of CD8+ cells in about an eighth of the 65 patients. Antigens targeted by the expanded CD8+ clones were unknown. A rise in CD8+ clonality with age was seen in rheumatoid arthritis patients but not in healthy controls. The clonality of CD8+ T cells was not significantly different between rheumatoid arthritis patients and age-matched healthy controls.

The assay was immunoSEQ multiplex PCR, and TCRdb's table has in-frame clones only and misses some. The table has under 20,000 clones, approximately 87% seen once. CDR3 length: 12 residues. Germline CDR1 is MDHEN and CDR2 is SYDVKM. V gave up 3 bases and J gave up 4 bases, with 6 bases separating them. Only one count was recorded for this clone. Its antigen remains unidentified. The chain has TRBV28 and TRBJ1-2; D gene uncertain. The sequenced material came from CD8+ T cells sorted from blood. The TCR was taken from a man in his forties or fifties in good health. CDR3 loop: CASSFSTYGYTF. CDR3 coding DNA: TGTGCCAGCAGTTTCAGTACCTATGGCTACACCTTC.